This T cell receptor beta chain was profiled in a study of regulatory T cells in long-lasting Graves disease. Study at large: Prior antithyroid drug treatment in newly diagnosed Graves' patients lasted under 3 months.

This clonotype was seen a few times. The TCR beta library used iRepertoire HTBI primers with Arm-PCR amplification of CDR3. TCRdb reprocessed the multiplex PCR reads with MiXCR, giving one entry per CDR3 protein. The sample carries more than 300,000 distinct CDR3 sequences, around 16% recorded once. V gave up 5 bases and J gave up 3 bases; unmatched junction bases: 7. CDR1 and CDR2 (germline): LNHDA, SQIVND (reference sequence). The CDR3 is 15 residues long. Time point: newly diagnosed GD, antithyroid drugs for less than 3 months. PBMCs were the source of the RNA used for TCR sequencing. Diagnoses of Graves' disease were made by American Thyroid Association guidelines.

This chain joins TRBV19 and TRBJ2-1, with 7 bases that match TRBD1. Sequenced here: peripheral blood mononuclear cells (PBMCs), sampled at new diagnosis, from a patient treated with antithyroid drugs. This TCR came from a female donor with Graves disease. Here the CDR3 reads CASSWDSSFYNEQFF. The DNA of the CDR3 is TGTGCCAGTAGTTGGGACAGTAGTTTCTACAATGAGCAGTTCTTC. Full variable domain (rest looked up from reference TRBV19 and TRBJ2-1): DGGITQSPKYLFRKEGQNVTLSCEQNLNHDAMYWYRQDPGQGLRLIYYSQIVNDFQKGDIAEGYSVSREKKESFPLTVTSAQKNPTAFYLCASSWDSSFYNEQFFGPGTRLTVL.